This entry concerns a single T cell receptor beta chain. The data stem from a study of CD8 T cells in Susac syndrome. The T cells that were sequenced for TCR beta were CD8+ and CD4+ cells from blood. Through negative isolation, CD4+ and CD8+ T cells were obtained, while TEMRA cells were enriched using FACS. Reverse transcription of roughly 0.5 to 1 ug RNA used random hexamers. TCRdb recomputed calls from the immunoSEQ multiplex PCR reads with MiXCR, one row per CDR3 protein. This table holds 150,000 to 200,000 distinct CDR3 sequences, 90% to 95% found once. CDR1 SEHNR and CDR2 FQNEAQ come from the germline V gene (reference sequence). This CDR3 is 14 amino acids long. V was clipped by 2 bases and J by 6 bases, with 11 bases between them.

The sequenced sample consisted of CD4+ T cells from PBMCs. The chain uses TRBV7-9 and TRBJ2-1; weak D call: TRBD2 (6 bases). This receptor was taken from a human donor in good health. CDR3 in DNA: TGTGCCAGCAGCTTATATGGGGAGGCCAATGAGCAGTTCTTC. Translating gives CASSLYGEANEQFF.